This TCR beta chain was recovered during a study of shared clonotypes between healthy human individuals. Looked up from germline, CDR1 is SGHDT and CDR2 is YYEEEE. V was clipped by 4 bases and J by 5 bases; unmatched bases: 9. CDR3 length: 16 residues. Naive CD4+ cells were CD45RA-selected; the remaining cells were memory. The data were produced by immunoSEQ multiplex PCR, yet TCRdb's version contains in-frame clones alone and is incomplete. The sample carries approximately 980,000 clones, roughly 72% recorded once. The sample taken for sequencing was memory CD4+ T cells sorted from blood. Subset noted: CD45RA-negative fraction. The clonotype was recovered from a man between 18 and 35 years old in good health. The gene calls are TRBV5-6 and TRBJ2-2; 9 nucleotides line up with TRBD1. The CDR3: CASSPGTGLSTGELFF. In DNA form, the CDR3 reads TGTGCCAGCAGCCCCGGGACAGGGTTAAGTACCGGGGAGCTGTTTTTT. Together with reference TRBV5-6 and TRBJ2-2, the CDR3 gives the full variable domain: DAGVTQSPTHLIKTRGQQVTLRCSPKSGHDTVSWYQQALGQGPQFIFQYYEEEERQRGNFPDRFSGHQFPNYSSELNVNALLLGDSALYLCASSPGTGLSTGELFFGEGSRLTVL.